This T cell receptor (beta chain) is from a study of graft-versus-host responses after intestinal transplantation. Study-level background: Every recipient had anti-thymocyte globulin induction and 3 to 4 years of tacrolimus plus steroids. The study, taken as a whole, reports: GvH clones turned up in recipient marrow; some had shown up first in ileum or blood.

The CDR3 contains 11 residues. V was pared by 4 bases and J by 3 bases, with 6 bases between. CDR1 DFQATT and CDR2 SNEGSKA come from the germline V gene (reference sequence). Data came from immunoSEQ multiplex PCR; TCRdb stores just in-frame clones and leaves some out. The sample has about 110,000 clones; 85% to 95% are singletons. With respect to this clone: What it binds is not known.

The starting material was unstimulated CD8+ T cells sorted from spleen or lymph node cells, obtained before intestinal transplant. This TCR derives from a human donor who received an intestinal transplant. J is TRBJ1-2 and V is TRBV20-1; D is possibly TRBD1 (5 bases). This CDR3 reads CSATGYYGYTF. The CDR3 bases are TGCAGTGCTACAGGGTACTATGGCTACACCTTC.